The rows below give T cell receptor beta chains drawn from one sample of a study of shared clonotypes between healthy human individuals. This table comes from immunoSEQ multiplex PCR, and its TCRdb copy is limited to in-frame clones, with some not included. Found here are fewer than 550,000 clones, almost 80% of them singletons; the top ten hold around 13%. Material for sequencing was PBMCs. Every receptor here comes from a woman aged 40 to 50 in good health. Some clones in this sample may be carry-over from other donors' samples. CDR3s include the opening cysteine and the closing phenylalanine or tryptophan. Each record gives: clone size, D gene, V gene, J gene, CDR3 protein, CDR3 DNA. D genes are given only for firm matches. Clone size is given for some rows only: seen once, a few or many times, or a class if the clone is expanded.

clone size: medium-sized; D gene: NA; V gene: TRBV6-1; J gene: TRBJ2-3; CDR3 protein: CASTLGDTDTQYF; CDR3 DNA: TGTGCCAGCACCCTAGGGGACACGGATACGCAGTATTTT
clone size: NA; D gene: TRBD1; V gene: TRBV6-6; J gene: TRBJ2-7; CDR3 protein: CASSYDEGQGYEQYF; CDR3 DNA: TGTGCCAGCAGTTACGATGAGGGACAGGGCTACGAGCAGTACTTC
clone size: NA; D gene: TRBD2; V gene: TRBV11-2; J gene: TRBJ2-2; CDR3 protein: CASSPRGRENTGELFF; CDR3 DNA: TGTGCCAGCAGCCCCCGGGGGAGGGAGAACACCGGGGAGCTGTTTTTT
clone size: few; D gene: TRBD1; V gene: TRBV5-1; J gene: TRBJ1-1; CDR3 protein: CASSLEGQEATEAFF; CDR3 DNA: TGCGCCAGCAGCTTGGAGGGACAGGAAGCCACTGAAGCTTTCTTT
clone size: NA; D gene: TRBD2; V gene: TRBV27; J gene: TRBJ2-5; CDR3 protein: CASSLRTSGRETQYF; CDR3 DNA: TGTGCCAGCAGTTTACGGACTAGCGGGAGAGAGACCCAGTACTTC
clone size: NA; D gene: NA; V gene: TRBV10-3; J gene: TRBJ1-1; CDR3 protein: CAITRVRDGEAFF; CDR3 DNA: TGTGCCATCACCCGGGTCCGGGACGGTGAAGCTTTCTTT
clone size: NA; D gene: NA; V gene: TRBV27; J gene: TRBJ2-7; CDR3 protein: CASSQTPPGGEQYF; CDR3 DNA: TGTGCCAGCAGCCAGACACCTCCCGGGGGCGAGCAGTACTTC
clone size: NA; D gene: NA; V gene: TRBV28; J gene: TRBJ2-7; CDR3 protein: CASSLTRGDLDEQYF; CDR3 DNA: TGTGCCAGCAGTTTGACCCGAGGGGACTTGGACGAGCAGTACTTC
clone size: NA; D gene: NA; V gene: TRBV5-1; J gene: TRBJ2-1; CDR3 protein: CASSSDVSSYNEQFF; CDR3 DNA: TGCGCCAGCAGCTCCGATGTCAGCTCCTACAATGAGCAGTTCTTC
clone size: NA; D gene: NA; V gene: TRBV4-2; J gene: TRBJ2-7; CDR3 protein: CASSQDIGSGAYEQYF; CDR3 DNA: TGTGCCAGCAGCCAAGATATCGGGAGTGGGGCCTACGAGCAGTACTTC
clone size: few; D gene: NA; V gene: TRBV6-1; J gene: TRBJ1-2; CDR3 protein: CASSEAGSGGMGYTF; CDR3 DNA: TGTGCCAGCAGTGAAGCAGGGTCGGGCGGAATGGGGTACACCTTC
clone size: many; D gene: TRBD2; V gene: TRBV6-4; J gene: TRBJ2-5; CDR3 protein: CASSLLAGDQETQYF; CDR3 DNA: TGTGCCAGCAGCCTACTAGCGGGAGACCAAGAGACCCAGTACTTC
clone size: NA; D gene: NA; V gene: TRBV7-9; J gene: TRBJ1-2; CDR3 protein: CASSLLPATNYGYTF; CDR3 DNA: TGTGCCAGCAGCTTACTCCCAGCCACCAACTATGGCTACACCTTC
clone size: NA; D gene: TRBD1; V gene: TRBV5-4; J gene: TRBJ1-1; CDR3 protein: CASSQGQGMTATEAFF; CDR3 DNA: TGTGCCAGCAGCCAGGGACAGGGAATGACGGCGACTGAAGCTTTCTTT
clone size: NA; D gene: NA; V gene: TRBV9; J gene: TRBJ2-1; CDR3 protein: CASSAQSSYNEQFF; CDR3 DNA: TGTGCCAGCAGCGCCCAGAGCTCCTACAATGAGCAGTTCTTC
clone size: few; D gene: TRBD1; V gene: TRBV28; J gene: TRBJ2-7; CDR3 protein: CASRADRGYTYEQYF; CDR3 DNA: TGTGCCAGCAGAGCCGACAGGGGATATACCTACGAGCAGTACTTC